This T cell receptor (beta chain) was sequenced for a study of T cell repertoires in cytomegalovirus infection. Overall study findings and caveats: What dominated the ex vivo response were HLA-C-restricted CMV-specific TCR beta clonotypes.

TCRdb recomputed calls from the reads with MiXCR, one row per CDR3 protein. The top ten hold roughly 12% of the sample, which has about 830,000 distinct CDR3 sequences, approximately 32% seen once. The CDR3 runs 15 residues. Per germline, CDR1 SGHTA and CDR2 FQGNSA. V lost 5 bases to trimming and J lost 5 bases; unmatched junction nucleotides: 11. This clonotype showed up many times. The antigen remains undetermined. Sequenced material: cultured CD8+ T cells from PBMCs, taken from culture after CMV antigen stimulation. The TCR comes from a human donor in good health (CMV status not recorded). Some clones in this sample may be carry-over from other donors' samples. The chain uses TRBV7-2 and TRBJ2-7, with 8 bases that match TRBD1. CDR3 in DNA: TGTGCCAGCAGCGAACTGCACAGGGGGGTTGACGAGCAGTACGTC. As protein: CASSELHRGVDEQYV.